Following are 31 T cell receptor beta chains from one sample sequenced in a study of breast tumors, draining lymph nodes, adjacent tissues. Breast cancer patients provided tissue from their axillary draining lymph nodes. One entry per CDR3 protein results from TCRdb running MiXCR on the multiplex PCR reads. Of roughly 260,000 distinct CDR3 sequences in the sample, 30% to 35% were seen once. Sequenced material: axillary lymph node tissue. The receptor source for this set is a female donor with breast cancer. Some clones in this sample may be carry-over from other donors' samples.

This clonotype was seen a handful of times. The chain recombines TRBV27 with TRBJ2-1; possibly TRBD1 for D (5 bases). The CDR3 covers 14 residues. The germline V gene encodes CDR1 MNHEY and CDR2 SMNVEV (reference sequence). Trimming shortened V by 4 bases and J by 6 bases, and 13 bases separated the two germline ends. The CDR3 DNA follows: TGTGCCAGCAGTTATTACGGACACGCCAATGAGCAGTTCTTC. Its translation: CASSYYGHANEQFF.

This clonotype was seen at least ten times. The J gene is TRBJ2-7, the V gene TRBV20-1, with TRBD1 identical over 9 bases. The CDR3 has 14 residues. Looked up from germline, CDR1 is DFQATT and CDR2 is SNEGSKA (reference sequence). V was pared by 6 bases and J by 2 bases, with 8 bases of the junction left unmatched. The DNA for the CDR3 is TGCAGTGCCCGGAGGGGACAGGGTGCCTACGAGCAGTACTTC. Translation gives CSARRGQGAYEQYF.

This clonotype was counted at least ten times. J is TRBJ1-6 and V is TRBV7-6, with D possibly matching TRBD1 (6 bases). The CDR3 loop spans 16 amino acids. V dropped 1 base and J dropped 4 bases, with 11 bases sitting between them. Germline CDR1 SGHVS, CDR2 FNYEAQ. Here the CDR3 DNA reads TGTGCCAGCAGCTTAGACGGGGGCGGTTATAATTCACCCCTCCACTTT. It translates to CASSLDGGGYNSPLHF.

CDR3 nucleotides: TGCGCCAGCAGCTTTGGTGCAGGCTACTCCTACGAGCAGTACTTC. This translates into CASSFGAGYSYEQYF. The chain couples TRBV5-1 to TRBJ2-7; no definite D call. Trimming removed 2 bases from V and 0 bases from J, with 12 bases in between. This CDR3 comprises 15 residues. CDR1 is SGHRS and CDR2 is YFSETQ in the germline V gene.

This clonotype was detected ten times or more. J is TRBJ2-7 and V is TRBV19, with D perhaps matching TRBD1 (5 bases). V dropped 5 bases and J dropped 6 bases, with 14 bases sitting between them. The CDR3 length is 13 residues. Germline CDR1 is LNHDA and CDR2 is SQIVND (reference sequence). CDR3 in DNA: TGTGCCAGTAGTGGGTCAGGGTTGTTCGAGCAGTACTTC. Translating it yields CASSGSGLFEQYF.

A few counts support this clonotype. J is TRBJ1-5 and V is TRBV28; possible D gene TRBD1, 5 bases. The CDR3 extends over 16 amino acids. V shed 4 bases and J shed 4 bases, with 17 bases lying between them. Germline V gives CDR1 MDHEN, CDR2 SYDVKM. CDR3 in amino acids: CASSSLGRRGNQPQHF. DNA of the CDR3: TGTGCCAGCAGTTCCCTAGGGAGGAGGGGAAATCAGCCCCAGCATTTT. Complete variable domain (other parts from reference TRBV28 and TRBJ1-5): DVKVTQSSRYLVKRTGEKVFLECVQDMDHENMFWYRQDPGLGLRLIYFSYDVKMKEKGDIPEGYSVSREKKERFSLILESASTNQTSMYLCASSSLGRRGNQPQHFGDGTRLSIL.

The chain combines TRBV5-4 with TRBJ2-7; D may be TRBD2 (6 bases). The ends were cut back, 4 bases at V and 2 bases at J, with 19 bases in the middle. This CDR3 spans 16 amino acids. Germline assignment: CDR1 SGHNT and CDR2 YYREEE (reference sequence). Here the CDR3 DNA reads TGTGCCAGCAGCCCCGCCCGGACGGGAGTCCCCTACGAGCAGTACTTC. Its protein product is CASSPARTGVPYEQYF.

As to this clonotype: This may arise from a read error, as a much more abundant clone is one base away. Because the CDR3 is missing its conserved closing phenylalanine or tryptophan, this is likely a read error. The CDR3, as DNA: TGTGCCAGCAGCTTCGAGGGAGCCCGGGGGGGCTACACCCTC. Translation: CASSFEGARGGYTL. The chain combines TRBV7-9 with TRBJ1-2, with D possibly being TRBD1 (5 bases). CDR3 length: 14 amino acids. The ends were cut back, 3 bases at V and 8 bases at J, with 16 bases in the middle. Germline CDR1 SEHNR, CDR2 FQNEAQ (reference sequence).

As to this clonotype: Possible read error: a much larger clone is one base away. V gene TRBV9 combines with J gene TRBJ2-2; D is perhaps TRBD2 (5 bases). The V and J ends lost 4 bases and 6 bases respectively, with 10 bases between them. The CDR3 runs 13 residues. The germline V gene has CDR1 SGDLS and CDR2 YYNGEE. CDR3 in DNA: TGTGCCAGCAGCATGAGAGGGCCCGGGGAGCTGTTTTTT. Its translation is CASSMRGPGELFF.

This clonotype has ten or more counts. J is TRBJ2-2 and V is TRBV6-4; 8 positions match TRBD2. V was clipped by 1 base and J by 3 bases; unmatched bases: 13. CDR3 size: 19 residues. Germline V gene lookup returns CDR1 MRHNA and CDR2 SNTAGT. The CDR3 loop is CASSDWRSFGGADTGELFF. The CDR3 DNA reads TGTGCCAGCAGTGACTGGCGTTCTTTCGGGGGGGCGGACACCGGGGAGCTGTTTTTT.

The chain carries TRBV5-8 and TRBJ2-3; D is uncertain. V lost 2 bases and J 0 bases, leaving 16 bases between the germline ends. Germline V lookup: CDR1 SGHTS, CDR2 YDEGEE. CDR3 length: 17 residues. CDR3 sequence reads: CASSLGWLGRSTDTQYF. In DNA form, the CDR3 reads TGTGCCAGCAGCTTAGGTTGGTTAGGGCGTAGCACAGATACGCAGTATTTT. The whole variable domain, remainder taken from reference TRBV5-8 and TRBJ2-3, is EAGVTQSPTHLIKTRGQQATLRCSPISGHTSVYWYQQALGLGLQFLLWYDEGEERNRGNFPPRFSGRQFPNYSSELNVNALELEDSALYLCASSLGWLGRSTDTQYFGPGTRLTVL.

The V gene is TRBV10-3, the J gene TRBJ2-1, with D perhaps TRBD1 or TRBD2 (5 bases each). Germline CDR1 is ENHRY and CDR2 is SYGVKD. The length of the CDR3 is 15 residues. The V end lost 5 bases, the J end lost 12 bases, and 23 bases lay between the germline ends. The CDR3 protein is CAISFSRDGADTQFF. The CDR3 nucleotides are TGTGCCATCAGTTTCTCCCGGGATGGGGCAGATACGCAGTTCTTC.

About this clonotype itself: An end of the junction does not agree with germline; a read error may underlie this. This sequence joins TRBV18 and TRBJ1-2; D is ambiguous. This CDR3 comprises 14 residues. Per the germline V gene, CDR1 is KGHSH and CDR2 is LQKENI. CDR3 amino acids: CASSPPTESYGHTF. Written as DNA, the CDR3 is TGTGCCAGCTCACCACCCACGGAGTCCTATGGCCACACCTTC.

This clonotype was recorded many times. The chain employs TRBV7-9 and TRBJ2-5; D gene unclear. This CDR3 spans 15 amino acids. Germline V gives CDR1 SEHNR, CDR2 FQNEAQ (reference sequence). Trimming cost V 3 bases and J 3 bases, with 14 bases left between them. The CDR3 DNA sequence: TGTGCCAGCAGCTTGATAAGAGCCAGCAAAGAGACCCAGTACTTC. Translating gives CASSLIRASKETQYF.

With respect to this clonotype: It may be a read error: a sequence one base away is much more abundant. The chain has TRBV5-6 and TRBJ1-5; maybe TRBD1 (6 bases). This CDR3 region has 16 residues. V lost 6 bases and J 4 bases, leaving 20 bases between the germline ends. The germline V gene encodes CDR1 SGHDT and CDR2 YYEEEE. The CDR3 nucleotides are TGTGCCAGCAACCCCACGACAGGAAGCGTTAATCAGCCCCAGCATTTT. Protein product: CASNPTTGSVNQPQHF.

This sequence joins TRBV4-2 and TRBJ2-5; 7 bases line up with TRBD2. The CDR3 covers 16 residues. The J segment lost 2 bases and the V segment lost 4 bases, leaving 10 bases of the junction unmatched. Germline assignment: CDR1 LGHNA and CDR2 YNFKEQ. DNA for the CDR3: TGTGCCAGCAGCCCGAGAGCTAGCGGAGAACAAGAGACCCAGTACTTC. Protein product: CASSPRASGEQETQYF.

Concerning this clonotype: The junction does not match germline at one end; this may be a read error. V gene TRBV10-3 combines with J gene TRBJ2-3; D tentatively reads TRBD1 or TRBD2 (5 bases each). Germline lookup yields CDR1 ENHRY and CDR2 SYGVKD. The CDR3 covers 15 residues. CDR3 bases: TGCGCCATCAGTGAGGCCCGGGACAGCACAGATACGCAGTATTTT. Translating gives CAISEARDSTDTQYF.

This clonotype has just a few counts. The V gene is TRBV7-8, the J gene TRBJ1-1, with D possibly TRBD1 on 6 matching bases. The V end lost 4 bases, the J end lost 0 bases, and 12 bases lay between the germline ends. Germline lookup yields CDR1 SGHVS and CDR2 FQNEAQ. The CDR3 has 15 amino acids. CDR3: CASSSRTVMNTEAFF. CDR3 bases: TGTGCCAGCAGCTCCAGGACAGTAATGAACACTGAAGCTTTCTTT.

About this clonotype: One base away lies a much larger clone, so this may be a sequencing read error. The chain carries TRBV11-3 and TRBJ2-5; D remains ambiguous. Trimming stripped 4 bases from V and 5 bases from J, with 23 bases between. Looked up from germline, CDR1 is SGHNT and CDR2 is YENEEA. CDR3 length: 17 residues. The CDR3 protein is CASSSPVRITGRETQYF. The CDR3 bases are TGTGCCAGCAGCTCCCCGGTCCGCATAACCGGGCGGGAGACCCAGTACTTC.

Many counts were recorded for this clonotype. The V gene is TRBV29-1, the J gene TRBJ2-3, with 11 bases fitting TRBD2. After removal of 4 bases from V and 4 bases from J, the junction contained 4 bases not matched to a gene. The CDR3 totals 14 residues. CDR1 is SQVTM, CDR2 ANQGSEA, per germline. CDR3 amino acids: CSVGIAGGSDTQYF. As DNA, the CDR3 is TGCAGCGTTGGTATAGCGGGAGGGTCAGATACGCAGTATTTT.

This clonotype was observed a few times. The junction does not match germline at one end; this may be a read error. The chain joins TRBV29-1 to TRBJ1-1; 9 nucleotides align to TRBD1. This CDR3 contains 15 residues. Germline CDR1 SQVTM, CDR2 ANQGSEA. In nucleotides, the CDR3 is TGCAGCGTAGAAGAGACAGGGGGGTGGTCCACTGAAGCTTTCTTT. Protein product: CSVEETGGWSTEAFF.

This clonotype was seen many times. The V gene is TRBV11-3, the J gene TRBJ2-1, with TRBD1 matching over 8 bases. CDR1 SGHNT and CDR2 YENEEA come from the germline V gene. This CDR3 comprises 13 residues. After removal of 5 bases from V and 7 bases from J, the junction contained 4 bases not matched to a gene. Here the CDR3 reads CASSPTGGNEQFF. In DNA form, the CDR3 reads TGTGCCAGCAGCCCCACAGGGGGAAATGAGCAGTTCTTC.

Comments on this clonotype: The junction departs from germline at one end; a sequencing error may be responsible. The chain recombines TRBV7-9 with TRBJ2-2, with a weak D call TRBD1 (7 bases). This CDR3 is 13 amino acids long. CDR1 and CDR2 (germline): SEHNR, FQNEAQ (reference sequence). The DNA of the CDR3 is TGTGCCAGCAGAAGACAGGGCTCCGGGGGGCTGTTTTTT. Amino acids: CASRRQGSGGLFF.

This clonotype was observed at least ten times. V gene TRBV4-1 combines with J gene TRBJ2-1; D uncertain. V was pared by 1 base and J by 0 bases, with 10 bases between. The CDR3 runs to 16 residues. Germline V gives CDR1 MGHRA, CDR2 YSYEKL. CDR3 nucleotide sequence: TGCGCCAGCAGCCAAGTGTGGGAAAGCTCCTACAATGAGCAGTTCTTC. Translation gives CASSQVWESSYNEQFF.

To note about this clonotype: A much larger clonotype is one base distant, so this may be a read error. The chain has TRBV5-5 and TRBJ2-1, with TRBD2 matching over 15 bases. Germline CDR1 is SGHKS and CDR2 is YYEKEE (reference sequence). The CDR3 covers 16 residues. The CDR3 sequence: CASSPPGLAGGDERFF. The CDR3 DNA reads as TGTGCCAGCAGCCCCCCCGGACTAGCGGGAGGGGATGAGCGGTTCTTC.

With respect to this clonotype: One junction end disagrees with the germline gene, perhaps due to a read error. The CDR3: CAITEGSSGYNEQFF. DNA of the CDR3: TGTGCCATCACTGAGGGATCTAGCGGGTACAATGAGCAGTTCTTC. The genes are TRBV10-3 and TRBJ2-1; TRBD2 matches 8 bases. This CDR3 is 15 amino acids long. Germline CDR1 ENHRY, CDR2 SYGVKD.

The chain has TRBV12-3 or TRBV12-4 and TRBJ2-3; 7 nucleotides match TRBD1. J was trimmed by 0 bases and V by 5 bases; bases with no gene match: 11. CDR3 length equals 17 residues. CDR3 residues: CASSDPRDSSSTDTQYF. The CDR3 DNA sequence: TGTGCCAGCAGTGATCCCCGGGACAGTTCTAGCACAGATACGCAGTATTTT.

This clonotype was picked up one time. A read error may be the cause here, since a much bigger clone is one base away. The genes are TRBV4-2 and TRBJ2-2; 8 bases are shared with TRBD2. CDR1 and CDR2 from the germline V gene are LGHNA and YNFKEQ. CDR3 length: 17 amino acids. The CDR3 region is CASSQADRLANTGEPFF. In DNA, the CDR3 is TGTGCCAGCAGCCAAGCGGACAGACTAGCGAACACCGGGGAGCCGTTTTTT.

The chain couples TRBV14 to TRBJ1-1; 8 bases align to TRBD1. This CDR3 has 15 residues. V shed 4 bases, J shed 0 bases, and the junction held 4 bases outside the gene matches. Looked up from germline, CDR1 is SGHDN and CDR2 is FVKESK. DNA for the CDR3: TGTGCCAGCAGCCGGAACAGGGGGATGAACACTGAAGCTTTCTTT. This gives the protein CASSRNRGMNTEAFF.

This clonotype was seen ten or more times. The CDR3 DNA reads TGTGCCAGCAGCACCCGGAGGGGTGCAGATACGCAGTATTTT. Translated, it gives CASSTRRGADTQYF. V gene TRBV6-6 combines with J gene TRBJ2-3, with a tentative D call TRBD2 (6 bases). V was clipped by 6 bases and J by 4 bases, with 14 bases between them. Per germline, CDR1 MNHNY and CDR2 SVGAGI (reference sequence). The CDR3 has 14 amino acids.

This clonotype was observed at least ten times. V is TRBV2 and J is TRBJ1-2, with D possibly TRBD1 on 5 matching bases. V was cut by 0 bases and J by 5 bases, with 7 bases left in between. Per the germline V gene, CDR1 is SNHLY and CDR2 is FYNNEI. The CDR3 spans 13 residues. Here the CDR3 reads CASSEAGGYGYTF. In DNA, the CDR3 is TGTGCCAGCAGTGAAGCTGGGGGGTATGGCTACACCTTC.